The next 27 T cell receptor beta chains were all read from a single sample in a study of cytomegalovirus exposure and HLA in healthy donors. PCR amplification relied on 60 Vbeta primers (plus 13 Jbeta primers). Clones were sequenced by immunoSEQ multiplex PCR, and TCRdb holds only the in-frame ones, with some missing. The sample holds some 180,000 clones, roughly 12% seen once. The sequenced sample consisted of PBMCs. These receptors originate from a man in his fifties in good health and CMV-seropositive.

J is TRBJ2-3 and V is TRBV28; 8 positions agree with TRBD1. Germline values: CDR1 MDHEN, CDR2 SYDVKM. V gave up 5 bases and J gave up 4 bases; unmatched junction bases: 11. This CDR3 spans 16 amino acids. CDR3 sequence reads: CASSPPDRAAPDTQYF. CDR3 in DNA: TGTGCCAGCAGTCCCCCGGACAGGGCCGCCCCAGATACGCAGTATTTT. Filled out from reference TRBV28 and TRBJ2-3, the complete variable domain reads DVKVTQSSRYLVKRTGEKVFLECVQDMDHENMFWYRQDPGLGLRLIYFSYDVKMKEKGDIPEGYSVSREKKERFSLILESASTNQTSMYLCASSPPDRAAPDTQYFGPGTRLTVL.

The chain recombines TRBV6-5 with TRBJ1-2, with 7 bases aligning to TRBD1. CDR1 and CDR2 (germline): MNHEY, SVGAGI. V lost 5 bases and J lost 5; bases outside the gene matches: 5. The CDR3 is made up of 13 amino acids. CDR3: CASSPDRAYGYTF. Here the CDR3 DNA reads TGTGCCAGCAGTCCCGACAGGGCGTATGGCTACACCTTC.

This clone occurred a few times. The chain combines TRBV7-9 with TRBJ2-7; 7 bases are shared with TRBD1. Trimming took 8 bases from V and 4 from J; bases not matched to a gene: 2. Germline loops: CDR1 SEHNR, CDR2 FQNEAQ (reference sequence). The CDR3 length is 11 residues. The CDR3 sequence: CASGDRYEQYF. CDR3 DNA sequence: TGTGCCAGCGGGGACAGATACGAGCAGTACTTC.

This clone was seen only a few times. V and J are TRBV7-6 and TRBJ2-2; 7 bases are shared with TRBD1. The CDR3 runs 15 residues. Germline V CDR1 and CDR2: SGHVS, FNYEAQ. Losses at the gene ends were 4 bases for V and 2 bases for J; bases not matched to a gene: 4. The CDR3 DNA reads as TGTGCCAGCAGCTACCGGGACAGTAACACCGGGGAGCTGTTTTTT. Encoded protein: CASSYRDSNTGELFF. Drawing the rest from reference TRBV7-6 and TRBJ2-2, the complete variable domain is GAGVSQSPRYKVTKRGQDVALRCDPISGHVSLYWYRQALGQGPEFLTYFNYEAQQDKSGLPNDRFSAERPEGSISTLTIQRTEQRDSAMYRCASSYRDSNTGELFFGEGSRLTVL.

V usage is TRBV12-2 and J usage is TRBJ2-5; the table calls TRBD2, which could not be checked here. TRBV12-2 has pseudogene status. The CDR3 length is 17 residues. CDR3 residues: CASRFQELAENQETQYF. Written as DNA, the CDR3 is TGTGCAAGTCGCTTCCAGGAACTAGCGGAAAACCAAGAGACCCAGTACTTC.

This chain's CDR3 is CASTPSTALGVDTQYF. CDR3 DNA sequence: TGTGCCAGCACCCCATCCACAGCGCTAGGGGTTGATACGCAGTATTTT. The chain carries TRBV28 and TRBJ2-3, with a weak D call TRBD1 (5 bases). Deletions cut 7 bases from V and 6 bases from J, with 23 bases between. This CDR3 has 16 amino acids. Germline loops: CDR1 MDHEN, CDR2 SYDVKM. Full variable domain (rest looked up from reference TRBV28 and TRBJ2-3): DVKVTQSSRYLVKRTGEKVFLECVQDMDHENMFWYRQDPGLGLRLIYFSYDVKMKEKGDIPEGYSVSREKKERFSLILESASTNQTSMYLCASTPSTALGVDTQYFGPGTRLTVL.

The rearrangement uses TRBV9 and TRBJ1-4; a weak D match, TRBD1 (6 bases). The V gene's germline CDR1 is SGDLS and CDR2 YYNGEE. The V end lost 0 bases, the J end lost 8 bases, and 11 bases lay between the germline ends. The CDR3 length is 14 residues. CDR3 residues: CASSVGQVPEKLFF. In nucleotides, the CDR3 is TGTGCCAGCAGCGTAGGACAGGTCCCCGAAAAACTGTTTTTT.

Regarding this clone: This same CDR3 is encoded by further DNA sequences in the sample. J is TRBJ2-5 and V is TRBV5-1; perhaps TRBD1 as D (5 bases). V was trimmed by 0 bases and J by 5 bases, leaving 11 bases between them. The CDR3 covers 14 residues. Germline CDR1 reads SGHRS; CDR2 reads YFSETQ. The CDR3 region has the DNA TGCGCCAGCAGCTTGGTGGGGCGAGGTGAGACCCAGTACTTC. Protein: CASSLVGRGETQYF.

This chain joins TRBV6-1 and TRBJ1-1; D gene unclear. Germline V CDR1 and CDR2: MNHNS, SASEGT. V lost 2 bases and J lost 10, with 11 bases in between. There are 12 residues in the CDR3. CDR3 region: CASSERGKGAFF. Here the CDR3 DNA reads TGTGCCAGCAGTGAACGGGGTAAAGGAGCTTTCTTT.

This clone was seen only a few times. The V gene is TRBV20-1, the J gene TRBJ1-1; the D is unclear. CDR1 DFQATT and CDR2 SNEGSKA come from the germline V gene (reference sequence). With 6 bases removed from V and 3 bases from J, the gap between germline ends came to 8 bases. The CDR3 totals 11 residues. The CDR3 DNA is TGCAGTGCGAGGGTGGACACTGAAGCTTTCTTT. This translates into CSARVDTEAFF.

This clone was observed a handful of times. The chain is built from TRBV28 and TRBJ2-5; 9 bases line up with TRBD1. Germline V gene sequence: CDR1 MDHEN, CDR2 SYDVKM. Trimming removed 6 bases from V and 6 bases from J; junction bases left unmatched: 8. This CDR3 has 14 amino acids. Here the CDR3 reads CASSRPTGGKTQYF. The CDR3 region has the DNA TGTGCCAGCAGCCGTCCGACAGGGGGTAAGACCCAGTACTTC.

The chain joins TRBV28 to TRBJ2-1; 16 bases are a match to TRBD2. V was pared by 7 bases and J by 3 bases, with 9 bases of the junction left unmatched. The CDR3 covers 18 residues. The germline V gene encodes CDR1 MDHEN and CDR2 SYDVKM. This CDR3 is CASMVGTSGGAFYNEQFF. CDR3 sequence (DNA): TGTGCCAGCATGGTCGGGACTAGCGGGGGGGCGTTCTACAATGAGCAGTTCTTC.

The V gene is TRBV27, the J gene TRBJ1-5; 10 bases agree with TRBD1. J gave up 10 bases and V 0 bases, and 9 bases lay outside the gene matches. This CDR3 has 16 residues. The germline V gene has CDR1 MNHEY and CDR2 SMNVEV (reference sequence). The CDR3 is CASSLSGQGLISPQHF. The CDR3, as DNA: TGTGCCAGCAGTTTATCGGGACAGGGGCTAATCAGCCCCCAGCATTTT.

The chain carries TRBV6-5 and TRBJ2-5, with D possibly TRBD2 on 5 matching bases. V was shortened by 5 bases and J by 5 bases, with 9 bases between the two germline ends. The CDR3 runs to 12 residues. The germline CDR1 and CDR2 sequences are MNHEY and SVGAGI. The CDR3 protein is CASSEGWETQYF. The CDR3 coding sequence is TGTGCCAGCAGTGAGGGCTGGGAGACCCAGTACTTC.

The chain joins TRBV9 to TRBJ1-5; unclear D gene. V shed 0 bases and J shed 7 bases, with 17 bases lying between them. The germline CDR1 and CDR2 sequences are SGDLS and YYNGEE. This CDR3 region has 16 residues. In DNA, the CDR3 is TGTGCCAGCAGCGTAGACCCAGGCACTTCTTGGCAGCCCCAGCATTTT. This translates into CASSVDPGTSWQPQHF.

This clone has just a few counts. J is TRBJ1-2 and V is TRBV27; 10 bases fit TRBD1. The CDR3 runs to 13 residues. The V gene end was trimmed by 6 bases and the J gene end by 5 bases; junction bases not matched to a gene: 3. Germline values: CDR1 MNHEY, CDR2 SMNVEV (reference sequence). DNA of the CDR3: TGTGCCAGCAGGGACAGGGGGGATTATGGCTACACCTTC. It yields the protein CASRDRGDYGYTF.

The rearrangement links TRBV4-3 to TRBJ2-3, with TRBD2 as a possible D gene (5 bases). Trimming removed 0 bases at V and 2 bases at J, with 15 bases between. The CDR3 length is 17 residues. Germline V gives CDR1 LGHNA, CDR2 YSLEER. CDR3: CASSQDGPRGFTDTQYF. Here the CDR3 DNA reads TGCGCCAGCAGCCAAGATGGCCCGAGAGGGTTCACAGATACGCAGTATTTT.

The rearrangement joins TRBV2 to TRBJ2-7, with a weak D call TRBD1 (6 bases). Deletions cut 6 bases from V and 3 bases from J, with 9 bases between. CDR3 length: 12 residues. Germline assignment: CDR1 SNHLY and CDR2 FYNNEI. The CDR3 here is CASSLRGYEQYV. DNA of the CDR3: TGTGCCAGCAGCCTCAGGGGCTACGAGCAGTACGTC.

This chain uses TRBV5-1 with TRBJ1-4, with 7 bases fitting TRBD1. The CDR3 spans 16 residues. V shed 4 bases and J 0 bases; nucleotides not matched to a gene: 6. The germline CDR1 and CDR2 sequences are SGHRS and YFSETQ. The CDR3 DNA sequence: TGCGCCAGCAGCCGCACAGGGGACCCAACTAATGAAAAACTGTTTTTT. Amino acids: CASSRTGDPTNEKLFF.

The chain has TRBV6-6 and TRBJ2-3; possible D gene TRBD1, 5 bases. Per germline, CDR1 MNHNY and CDR2 SVGAGI (reference sequence). V lost 6 bases to trimming and J lost 4 bases, with 14 bases between them. The CDR3 spans 14 residues. CDR3 coding DNA: TGTGCCAGCAGCAGGGCTGCCGCATCAGATACGCAGTATTTT. Its translation is CASSRAAASDTQYF.

This clone has just a few counts. The CDR3 nucleotides read TGTGCCAGCAGGGCGGCAGTTGAGGAAGCTTTCTTT. As protein: CASRAAVEEAFF. V gene TRBV25-1 combines with J gene TRBJ1-1; no clear D. Deletions cut 6 bases from V and 8 bases from J, with 13 bases between. Germline lookup yields CDR1 MGHDK and CDR2 SYGVNS. The CDR3 is 12 amino acids.

This clone came up a few times. The chain couples TRBV30 to TRBJ2-1, with D unresolved. V was trimmed by 0 bases and J by 7 bases, leaving 7 bases between them. Germline V gene sequence: CDR1 GTSNPN, CDR2 SVGIG (reference sequence). The CDR3 totals 12 residues. CDR3 residues: CAWSVARNEQFF. The CDR3 DNA sequence: TGTGCCTGGAGTGTAGCGAGAAATGAGCAGTTCTTC. Complete variable domain (other parts from reference TRBV30 and TRBJ2-1): SQTIHQWPATLVQPVGSPLSLECTVEGTSNPNLYWYRQAAGRGLQLLFYSVGIGQISSEVPQNLSASRPQDRQFILSSKKLLLSDSGFYLCAWSVARNEQFFGPGTRLTVL.

This clone was counted only a few times. The J gene is TRBJ2-1, the V gene TRBV2; weak D call: TRBD2 (6 bases). Germline-derived CDR1 and CDR2 are SNHLY and FYNNEI. The CDR3 length is 13 residues. V was cut by 10 bases and J by 8 bases, with 18 bases left in between. This chain's CDR3 is CATGGGDVHEQFF. In nucleotides, the CDR3 is TGTGCCACCGGGGGTGGGGATGTCCATGAGCAGTTCTTC.

This clone was seen only a few times. Its ends do not fully match the called genes, so a read error is possible. The V call is TRBV7-7, the J call TRBJ2-7; D is possibly TRBD1 (6 bases). This CDR3 comprises 15 residues. CDR1 and CDR2 (germline): SSHAT, FNYEAQ (reference sequence). CDR3 region: CASSLSNGQNYEQYF. CDR3 sequence (DNA): TGTGCTAGCAGCTTATCCAATGGACAGAACTACGAGCAGTACTTC.

This clone has only a few counts. This chain links TRBV6-1 with TRBJ1-1, with D hard to call. The CDR3 runs 13 residues. CDR1 and CDR2 (germline): MNHNS, SASEGT. Trimming shortened V by 5 bases and J by 1 base, and 8 bases separated the two germline ends. CDR3 protein: CASSYTENTEAFF. The CDR3 nucleotides read TGTGCCAGCAGTTATACAGAGAACACTGAAGCTTTCTTT.

This chain links TRBV9 with TRBJ1-2, with D hard to call. V was trimmed by 5 bases and J by 0 bases, leaving 11 bases between them. Germline loops: CDR1 SGDLS, CDR2 YYNGEE. This CDR3 is built from 14 residues. The CDR3 spells CASSDHSSNYGYTF. CDR3 sequence (DNA): TGTGCCAGCAGTGACCACAGCTCTAACTATGGCTACACCTTC.

The sample holds a few counts of this clone. The CDR3 is CASSQDEAGAAYEQYF. CDR3 nucleotides: TGTGCCAGCAGCCAAGATGAAGCGGGGGCCGCCTACGAGCAGTACTTC. The gene calls are TRBV4-2 and TRBJ2-7; 8 bases match TRBD2. This CDR3 is built from 16 residues. Germline CDR1 is LGHNA and CDR2 is YNFKEQ. The trim removed 0 bases at V and 2 bases at J, leaving 6 bases unmatched.